These 7 T cell receptor beta chains came from one sample sequenced in a study of T cells in tuberculosis. The assay was immunoSEQ multiplex PCR, and TCRdb's table has in-frame clones only and misses some. The profile shows 33,000 or so clones, over 90% of them singletons. The sample comprised PBMCs. These receptors originate from a donor aged 5 to 30 with latent tuberculosis or without tuberculosis infection.

V is TRBV5-1 and J is TRBJ1-2; 8 positions match TRBD1. The CDR3 spans 16 residues. The junction had 9 bases not matched to a gene; V was cut back by 3 bases and J by 2 bases. In germline, CDR1 is SGHRS, CDR2 YFSETQ. For the CDR3, the DNA is TGCGCCAGCAGCTGGGCCCTGACAGGGGCCAACTATGGCTACACCTTC. Its translation: CASSWALTGANYGYTF.

The chain combines TRBV6-6 with TRBJ2-7; D may be TRBD1 (5 bases). V was trimmed by 2 bases and J by 5 bases, leaving 16 bases between them. Germline V CDR1 and CDR2: MNHNY, SVGAGI (reference sequence). The CDR3 runs 15 residues. CDR3 loop: CASSYPSTEGHEQYF. Written as DNA, the CDR3 is TGTGCCAGCAGTTACCCTTCGACAGAAGGCCACGAGCAGTACTTC.

The chain is built from TRBV4-3 and TRBJ2-3; TRBD1 aligns across 7 bases. From germline, CDR1 is LGHNA and CDR2 YSLEER. The V segment lost 4 bases and the J segment 2 bases; nucleotides outside the gene matches: 6. The CDR3 length is 15 residues. The CDR3 DNA is TGCGCCAGCAGCCGAAGACAGGGTCTCACAGATACGCAGTATTTT. It yields the protein CASSRRQGLTDTQYF.

The chain joins TRBV5-1 to TRBJ2-2; 9 positions match TRBD1. The germline V gene encodes CDR1 SGHRS and CDR2 YFSETQ. The CDR3 runs to 17 residues. J gave up 4 bases and V 4 bases, and 11 bases lay outside the gene matches. CDR3 nucleotides: TGCGCCAGCAGCACAAGACAGGGGGGGCGCGTCACCGGGGAGCTGTTTTTT. This gives the protein CASSTRQGGRVTGELFF.

The chain carries TRBV30 and TRBJ1-4, with TRBD1 matching over 11 bases. The V gene's germline CDR1 is GTSNPN and CDR2 SVGIG (reference sequence). The CDR3 covers 16 residues. The trim removed 4 bases at V and 3 bases at J, leaving 7 bases unmatched. CDR3 in DNA: TGTGCCTGGACCAGGACAGGGGGCGCAGCTAATGAAAAACTGTTTTTT. This codes for CAWTRTGGAANEKLFF. Combining the CDR3 with reference TRBV30 and TRBJ1-4 gives the whole variable domain SQTIHQWPATLVQPVGSPLSLECTVEGTSNPNLYWYRQAAGRGLQLLFYSVGIGQISSEVPQNLSASRPQDRQFILSSKKLLLSDSGFYLCAWTRTGGAANEKLFFGSGTQLSVL.

V and J are TRBV6-6 and TRBJ2-4; possibly TRBD1 for D (6 bases). The CDR3 is made up of 13 amino acids. From germline, CDR1 is MNHNY and CDR2 SVGAGI (reference sequence). Trimming pared 6 bases from V and 7 bases from J, leaving 13 bases between. CDR3 sequence reads: CASRGVGGNIQYF. CDR3 nucleotides: TGTGCCAGCAGGGGGGTAGGGGGTAACATTCAGTACTTC.

The chain has TRBV6-5 and TRBJ1-2; 9 nucleotides line up with TRBD1. The CDR3 loop spans 16 amino acids. After removal of 0 bases from V and 5 bases from J, the junction contained 7 bases not matched to a gene. CDR1 and CDR2 (germline): MNHEY, SVGAGI. The chain's CDR3 is CASSYSTGGMSYGYTF. In nucleotides, the CDR3 is TGTGCCAGCAGTTACTCGACAGGGGGTATGAGTTATGGCTACACCTTC.